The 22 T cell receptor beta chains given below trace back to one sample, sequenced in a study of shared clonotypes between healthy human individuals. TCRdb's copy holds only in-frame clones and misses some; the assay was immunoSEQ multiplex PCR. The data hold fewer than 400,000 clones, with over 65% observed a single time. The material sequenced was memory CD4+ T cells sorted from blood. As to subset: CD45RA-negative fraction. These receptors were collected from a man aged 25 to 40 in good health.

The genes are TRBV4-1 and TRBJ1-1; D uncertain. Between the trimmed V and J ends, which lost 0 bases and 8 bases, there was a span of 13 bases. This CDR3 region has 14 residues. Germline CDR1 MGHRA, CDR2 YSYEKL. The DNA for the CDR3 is TGCGCCAGCAGCCAAGATCGGTGGTTAACCGAAGCTTTCTTT. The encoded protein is CASSQDRWLTEAFF.

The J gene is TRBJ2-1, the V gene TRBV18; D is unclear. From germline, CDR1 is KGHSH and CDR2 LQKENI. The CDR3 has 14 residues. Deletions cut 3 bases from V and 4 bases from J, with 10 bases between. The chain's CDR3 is CASSPLVEYNEQFF. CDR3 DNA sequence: TGTGCCAGCTCACCTCTCGTAGAATACAATGAGCAGTTCTTC. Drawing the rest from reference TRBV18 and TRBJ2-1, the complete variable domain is NAGVMQNPRHLVRRRGQEARLRCSPMKGHSHVYWYRQLPEEGLKFMVYLQKENIIDESGMPKERFSAEFPKEGPSILRIQQVVRGDSAAYFCASSPLVEYNEQFFGPGTRLTVL.

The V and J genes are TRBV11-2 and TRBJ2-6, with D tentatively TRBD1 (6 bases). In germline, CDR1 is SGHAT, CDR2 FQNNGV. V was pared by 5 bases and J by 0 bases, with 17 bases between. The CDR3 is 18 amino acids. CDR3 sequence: CASSRHRVPSSGANVLTF. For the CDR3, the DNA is TGTGCCAGCAGCAGACACAGGGTCCCGAGCTCTGGGGCCAACGTCCTGACTTTC.

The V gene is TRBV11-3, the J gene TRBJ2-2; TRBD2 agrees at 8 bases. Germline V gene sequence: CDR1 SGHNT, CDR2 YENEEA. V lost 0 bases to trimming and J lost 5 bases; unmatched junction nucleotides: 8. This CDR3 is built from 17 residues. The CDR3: CASSLDLGTRPTGELFF. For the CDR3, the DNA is TGTGCCAGCAGCTTAGATCTCGGGACTAGACCTACCGGGGAGCTGTTTTTT.

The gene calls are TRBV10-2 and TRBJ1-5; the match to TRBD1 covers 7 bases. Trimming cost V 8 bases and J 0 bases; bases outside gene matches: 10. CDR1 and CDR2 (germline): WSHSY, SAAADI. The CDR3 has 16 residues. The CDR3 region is CASWTGQHYSNQPQHF. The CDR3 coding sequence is TGCGCCAGCTGGACGGGACAGCACTATAGCAATCAGCCCCAGCATTTT.

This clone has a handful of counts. The CDR3 region is CASSLNILAGDEQYF. CDR3 bases: TGTGCCAGCAGCTTAAATATCCTTGCGGGGGACGAGCAGTACTTC. This chain uses TRBV7-9 with TRBJ2-7; 7 bases match TRBD2. Germline V CDR1 and CDR2: SEHNR, FQNEAQ (reference sequence). V shed 2 bases, J shed 5 bases, and the junction held 9 bases outside the gene matches. The CDR3 has 15 amino acids.

This CDR3 reads CASGVTSGRLEQFF. The CDR3 DNA sequence: TGTGCCAGCGGCGTCACTAGCGGGAGACTTGAGCAGTTCTTC. The V call is TRBV6-1, the J call TRBJ2-1, with 11 bases lining up with TRBD2. Germline CDR1 is MNHNS and CDR2 is SASEGT. The CDR3 has 14 amino acids. J was trimmed by 9 bases and V by 8 bases; bases with no gene match: 9.

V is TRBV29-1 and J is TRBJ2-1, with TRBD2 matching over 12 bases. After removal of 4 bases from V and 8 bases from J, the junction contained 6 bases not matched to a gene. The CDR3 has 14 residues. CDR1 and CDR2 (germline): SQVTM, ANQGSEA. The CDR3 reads CSVVRTSGTYEQFF. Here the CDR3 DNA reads TGCAGCGTTGTACGGACTAGCGGGACCTATGAGCAGTTCTTC.

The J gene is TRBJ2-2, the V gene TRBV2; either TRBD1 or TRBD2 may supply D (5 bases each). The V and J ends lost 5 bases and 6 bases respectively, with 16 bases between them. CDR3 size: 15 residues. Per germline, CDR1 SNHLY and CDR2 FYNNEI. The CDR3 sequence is CASSPHLGRAGELFF. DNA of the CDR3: TGTGCCAGCAGTCCTCACTTGGGACGGGCCGGGGAGCTGTTTTTT.

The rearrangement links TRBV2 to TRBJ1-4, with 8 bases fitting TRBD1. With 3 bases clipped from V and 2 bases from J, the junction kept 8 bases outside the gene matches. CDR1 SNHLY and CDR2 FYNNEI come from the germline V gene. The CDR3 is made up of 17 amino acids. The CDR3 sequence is CASSDRGPSGTNEKLFF. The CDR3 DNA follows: TGTGCCAGCAGTGACAGGGGGCCCTCGGGCACTAATGAAAAACTGTTTTTT.

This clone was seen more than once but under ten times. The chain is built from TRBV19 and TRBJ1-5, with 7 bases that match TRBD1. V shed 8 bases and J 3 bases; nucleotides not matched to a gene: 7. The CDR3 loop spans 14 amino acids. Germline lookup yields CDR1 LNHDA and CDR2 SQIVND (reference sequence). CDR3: CASYGQVANQPQHF. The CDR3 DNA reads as TGTGCCAGTTACGGACAGGTCGCCAATCAGCCCCAGCATTTT.

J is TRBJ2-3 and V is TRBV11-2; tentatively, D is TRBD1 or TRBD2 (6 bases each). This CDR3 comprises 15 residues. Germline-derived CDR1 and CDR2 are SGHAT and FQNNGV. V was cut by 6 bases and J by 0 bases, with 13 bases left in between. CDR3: CASRPPGASTDTQYF. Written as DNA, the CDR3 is TGTGCCAGCAGACCTCCGGGGGCTAGCACAGATACGCAGTATTTT.

CDR3 residues: CASSPKDRGGGAQYF. The CDR3 coding sequence is TGTGCCAGCTCACCAAAAGACAGGGGTGGAGGAGCCCAGTACTTC. The V and J genes are TRBV18 and TRBJ2-5, with 8 bases fitting TRBD1. V gave up 2 bases and J gave up 9 bases; unmatched junction bases: 11. The CDR3 length is 15 residues. CDR1 and CDR2 from the germline V gene are KGHSH and LQKENI. Full variable domain (rest looked up from reference TRBV18 and TRBJ2-5): NAGVMQNPRHLVRRRGQEARLRCSPMKGHSHVYWYRQLPEEGLKFMVYLQKENIIDESGMPKERFSAEFPKEGPSILRIQQVVRGDSAAYFCASSPKDRGGGAQYFGPGTRLLVL.

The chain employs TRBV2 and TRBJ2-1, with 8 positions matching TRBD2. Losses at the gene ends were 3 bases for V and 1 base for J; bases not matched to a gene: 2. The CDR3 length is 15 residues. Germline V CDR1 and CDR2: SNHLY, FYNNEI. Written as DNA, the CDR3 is TGTGCCAGCAGTGATATAGCGGGGTCCTACAATGAGCAGTTCTTC. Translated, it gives CASSDIAGSYNEQFF.

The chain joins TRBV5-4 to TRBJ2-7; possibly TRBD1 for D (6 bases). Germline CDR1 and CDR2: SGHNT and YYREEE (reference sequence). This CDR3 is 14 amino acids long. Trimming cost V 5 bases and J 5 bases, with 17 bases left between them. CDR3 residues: CASRGFVSGDEQYF. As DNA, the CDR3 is TGTGCCAGCAGGGGGTTTGTCTCAGGGGACGAGCAGTACTTC.

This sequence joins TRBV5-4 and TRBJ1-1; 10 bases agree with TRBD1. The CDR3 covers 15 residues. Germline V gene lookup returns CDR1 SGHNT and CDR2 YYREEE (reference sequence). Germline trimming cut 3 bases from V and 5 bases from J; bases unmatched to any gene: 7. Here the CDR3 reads CASSSAGQGRTEAFF. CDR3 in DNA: TGTGCCAGCAGCTCCGCGGGACAGGGGCGAACTGAAGCTTTCTTT. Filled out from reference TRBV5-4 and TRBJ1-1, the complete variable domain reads ETGVTQSPTHLIKTRGQQVTLRCSSQSGHNTVSWYQQALGQGPQFIFQYYREEENGRGNFPPRFSGLQFPNYSSELNVNALELDDSALYLCASSSAGQGRTEAFFGQGTRLTVV.

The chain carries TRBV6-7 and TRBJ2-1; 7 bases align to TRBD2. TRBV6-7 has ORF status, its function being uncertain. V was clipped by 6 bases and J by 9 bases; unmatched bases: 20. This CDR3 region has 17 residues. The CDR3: CASRQFNQAGRDSEQFF. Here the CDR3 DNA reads TGTGCCAGCAGACAATTCAATCAAGCGGGAAGAGATTCTGAGCAGTTCTTC.

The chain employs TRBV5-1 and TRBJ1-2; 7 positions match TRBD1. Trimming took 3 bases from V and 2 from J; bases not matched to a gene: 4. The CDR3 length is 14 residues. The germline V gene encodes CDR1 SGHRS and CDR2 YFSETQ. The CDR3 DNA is TGCGCCAGCAGCTACGGGACAGCGAACTATGGCTACACCTTC. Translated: CASSYGTANYGYTF.

CDR3 residues: CASSLDQGPYEQYF. CDR3 coding DNA: TGTGCCAGCAGCTTAGATCAGGGACCCTACGAGCAGTACTTC. V usage is TRBV11-2 and J usage is TRBJ2-7; D could derive from TRBD1 or TRBD2 (5 bases each). This CDR3 is 14 amino acids long. Germline lookup yields CDR1 SGHAT and CDR2 FQNNGV. Trimming removed 0 bases from V and 2 bases from J, with 8 bases in between. Together with reference TRBV11-2 and TRBJ2-7, the CDR3 gives the full variable domain: EAGVAQSPRYKIIEKRQSVAFWCNPISGHATLYWYQQILGQGPKLLIQFQNNGVVDDSQLPKDRFSAERLKGVDSTLKIQPAKLEDSAVYLCASSLDQGPYEQYFGPGTRLTVT.

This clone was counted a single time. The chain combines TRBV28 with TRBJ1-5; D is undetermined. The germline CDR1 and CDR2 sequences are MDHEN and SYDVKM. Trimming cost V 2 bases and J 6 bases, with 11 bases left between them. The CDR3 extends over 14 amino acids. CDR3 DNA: TGTGCCAGCAGTTTACGGGCAGGACTTCAGCCCCAGCATTTT. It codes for CASSLRAGLQPQHF.

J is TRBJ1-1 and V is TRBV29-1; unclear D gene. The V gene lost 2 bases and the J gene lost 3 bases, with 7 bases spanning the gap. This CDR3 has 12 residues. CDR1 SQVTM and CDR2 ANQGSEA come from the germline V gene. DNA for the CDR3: TGCAGCGTTGAATCCTGGGACACTGAAGCTTTCTTT. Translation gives CSVESWDTEAFF. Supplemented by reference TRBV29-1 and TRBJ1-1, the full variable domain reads SAVISQKPSRDICQRGTSLTIQCQVDSQVTMMFWYRQQPGQSLTLIATANQGSEATYESGFVIDKFPISRPNLTFSTLTVSNMSPEDSSIYLCSVESWDTEAFFGQGTRLTVV.

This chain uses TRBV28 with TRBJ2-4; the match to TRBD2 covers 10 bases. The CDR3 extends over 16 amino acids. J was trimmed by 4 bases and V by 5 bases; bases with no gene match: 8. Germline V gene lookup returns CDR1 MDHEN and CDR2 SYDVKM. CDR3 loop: CASSPLAGAPKNIQYF. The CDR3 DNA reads TGTGCCAGCAGTCCCCTAGCGGGAGCCCCGAAAAACATTCAGTACTTC.